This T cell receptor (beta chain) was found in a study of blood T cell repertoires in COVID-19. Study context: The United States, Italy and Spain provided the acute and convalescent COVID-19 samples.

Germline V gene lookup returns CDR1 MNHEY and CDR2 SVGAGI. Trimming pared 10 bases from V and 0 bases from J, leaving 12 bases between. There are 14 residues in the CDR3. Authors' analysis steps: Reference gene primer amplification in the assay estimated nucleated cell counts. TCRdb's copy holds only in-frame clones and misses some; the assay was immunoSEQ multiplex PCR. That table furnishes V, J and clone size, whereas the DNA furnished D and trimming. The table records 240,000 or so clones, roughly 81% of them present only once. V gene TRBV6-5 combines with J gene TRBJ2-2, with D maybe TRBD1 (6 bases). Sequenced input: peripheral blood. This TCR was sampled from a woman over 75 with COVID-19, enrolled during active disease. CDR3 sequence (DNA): TGTGCCACCAAACAGGGCACGAACACCGGGGAGCTGTTTTTT. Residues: CATKQGTNTGELFF.